The 18 T cell receptor beta chains below were found in one sample sequenced in a study of regulatory T cells in long-lasting Graves disease. HTBI primers from iRepertoire and Arm-PCR of CDR3 regions yielded the TCR beta libraries. In TCRdb, the multiplex PCR reads were re-called with MiXCR into one record per CDR3 protein. The sample consists of under 700,000 distinct CDR3 sequences, 15% to 20% of them appearing once. Noted time point: newly diagnosed GD, antithyroid drugs for less than 3 months. After RNA was extracted from PBMCs, the TCR library was made from it. These sequences were also reported in another study, on T cells in Graves' hyperthyroidism and ophthalmopathy.

This material consisted of peripheral blood mononuclear cells (PBMCs), taken at new diagnosis, from a patient treated with antithyroid drugs. These receptors originate from a woman aged 35-65 years with Graves disease.

Only a few counts were recorded for this clonotype. The chain has TRBV11-2 and TRBJ1-3; D is unresolved. The CDR3 contains 15 residues. Trimming stripped 4 bases from V and 0 bases from J, with 10 bases between. CDR1 and CDR2 from the germline V gene are SGHAT and FQNNGV. The CDR3 here is CASSSMQISGNTIYF. The CDR3, as DNA: TGTGCCAGCAGCTCCATGCAGATCTCTGGAAACACCATATATTTT.

This sequence joins TRBV12-5 and TRBJ1-2; D is uncertain. CDR3 length: 16 amino acids. With 0 bases removed from V and 2 bases from J, the gap between germline ends came to 13 bases. Per germline, CDR1 LGHNT and CDR2 FRNRAP. The CDR3 region is CASGLVLSGRNYGYTF. The CDR3 nucleotides are TGTGCTAGTGGTTTGGTACTGTCTGGTAGGAACTATGGCTACACCTTC.

The V and J genes are TRBV24-1 and TRBJ2-2; D gene ambiguous. Germline-derived CDR1 and CDR2 are KGHDR and SFDVKD. CDR3 length equals 14 residues. V was clipped by 5 bases and J by 8 bases, with 14 bases between them. The CDR3 DNA follows: TGTGCCACCAGTGTAAATGAGGTAGTTGGGGAGCTGTTTTTT. Residues: CATSVNEVVGELFF.

In its sample, this clonotype was seen many times. The chain joins TRBV12-3 or TRBV12-4 to TRBJ1-1; 11 bases line up with TRBD1. The length of the CDR3 is 19 residues. With V trimmed by 6 bases and J by 1 base, 16 bases remained unmatched. CDR3: CASRPDPTGTGGPNTEAFF. The CDR3 nucleotides read TGTGCCAGCAGGCCAGACCCGACCGGGACAGGGGGGCCGAACACTGAAGCTTTCTTT.

Many counts were recorded for this clonotype. The chain is built from TRBV7-6 and TRBJ2-3; 8 nucleotides align to TRBD2. This CDR3 region has 14 residues. J gave up 5 bases and V 7 bases, and 8 bases lay outside the gene matches. The germline CDR1 and CDR2 sequences are SGHVS and FNYEAQ. For the CDR3, the DNA is TGTGCCAGCACCAAAACTAGCGGTGGAGATACGCAGTATTTT. Translating gives CASTKTSGGDTQYF.

This chain links TRBV28 with TRBJ2-1; TRBD2 agrees at 8 bases. The CDR3 runs 15 residues. V shed 6 bases, J shed 3 bases, and the junction held 7 bases outside the gene matches. Germline V CDR1 and CDR2: MDHEN, SYDVKM. The CDR3 spells CASSPRRGVYNEQFF. CDR3 DNA sequence: TGTGCCAGCAGCCCAAGGCGGGGGGTCTACAATGAGCAGTTCTTC. Full variable domain (missing parts from reference TRBV28 and TRBJ2-1): DVKVTQSSRYLVKRTGEKVFLECVQDMDHENMFWYRQDPGLGLRLIYFSYDVKMKEKGDIPEGYSVSREKKERFSLILESASTNQTSMYLCASSPRRGVYNEQFFGPGTRLTVL.

In this sample, this clonotype turned up a few times. This sequence joins TRBV3-1 and TRBJ2-6; tentatively, D is TRBD2 (6 bases). Trimming took 0 bases from V and 1 from J, leaving 19 bases between them. The CDR3 length is 20 residues. Germline V gene data show CDR1 as LGHDT and CDR2 as YNNKEL (reference sequence). This CDR3 is CASSQEVGGPSKSGANVLTF. For the CDR3, the DNA is TGTGCCAGCAGCCAAGAAGTTGGAGGGCCGTCGAAATCTGGGGCCAACGTCCTGACTTTC.

In its sample, this clonotype was seen many times. V usage is TRBV7-9 and J usage is TRBJ2-3; 15 bases fit TRBD2. The trim removed 5 bases at V and 6 bases at J, leaving 0 bases unmatched. CDR1 and CDR2 from the germline V gene are SEHNR and FQNEAQ (reference sequence). This CDR3 region has 14 residues. The CDR3 here is CASSGTSGGDTQYF. The CDR3 region has the DNA TGTGCCAGCAGCGGGACTAGCGGGGGGGATACGCAGTATTTT.

This clonotype was seen a handful of times. The chain recombines TRBV20-1 with TRBJ2-7; perhaps TRBD1 as D (5 bases). Trimming left V 4 bases short and J 2 bases short, with 12 bases between. Germline V gene sequence: CDR1 DFQATT, CDR2 SNEGSKA (reference sequence). This CDR3 is 13 amino acids long. CDR3 sequence (DNA): TGCAGTGCTATCTCGGACAACCCCTACGAGCAGTACTTC. Its protein is CSAISDNPYEQYF.

The chain links TRBV12-3 or TRBV12-4 to TRBJ2-1; 12 positions agree with TRBD2. The trim removed 5 bases at V and 6 bases at J, leaving 5 bases unmatched. The CDR3 is made up of 15 amino acids. CDR3 region: CASSQLAGGFNEQFF. CDR3 coding DNA: TGTGCCAGCAGTCAACTAGCGGGGGGCTTCAATGAGCAGTTCTTC.

This clonotype showed up just a few times. The rearrangement uses TRBV19 and TRBJ2-1, with D possibly being TRBD2 (6 bases). With 6 bases removed from V and 2 bases from J, the gap between germline ends came to 17 bases. CDR1 and CDR2 from the germline V gene are LNHDA and SQIVND (reference sequence). The CDR3 runs to 16 residues. CDR3 sequence: CASSGSGYGTYNEQFF. The DNA of the CDR3 is TGTGCCAGTAGCGGGAGCGGGTACGGGACCTACAATGAGCAGTTCTTC. The variable domain in full, with the rest retrieved from reference TRBV19 and TRBJ2-1, is DGGITQSPKYLFRKEGQNVTLSCEQNLNHDAMYWYRQDPGQGLRLIYYSQIVNDFQKGDIAEGYSVSREKKESFPLTVTSAQKNPTAFYLCASSGSGYGTYNEQFFGPGTRLTVL.

This clonotype was observed at least ten times. V usage is TRBV30 and J usage is TRBJ2-2; D gene uncertain. Per germline, CDR1 GTSNPN and CDR2 SVGIG (reference sequence). The length of the CDR3 is 13 residues. Deletions cut 1 base from V and 2 bases from J, with 5 bases between. The CDR3 DNA sequence: TGTGCCTGGAGTGATGGTAACACCGGGGAGCTGTTTTTT. Translating gives CAWSDGNTGELFF.

This clonotype was seen only a few times. V and J are TRBV7-2 and TRBJ1-1; D is perhaps TRBD1 (6 bases). This CDR3 contains 13 residues. Trimming took 3 bases from V and 4 from J, leaving 9 bases between them. Germline CDR1 SGHTA, CDR2 FQGNSA. The CDR3 DNA reads as TGTGCCAGCAGCTTCTCGGGGGCCACTGAAGCTTTCTTT. Encoded protein: CASSFSGATEAFF.

This clonotype was counted ten times or more. V and J are TRBV5-5 and TRBJ2-5; 9 positions agree with TRBD2. The germline gives CDR1 SGHKS, CDR2 YYEKEE (reference sequence). This CDR3 has 15 amino acids. The ends lost 0 bases at V and 5 bases at J; junction bases unmatched: 5. CDR3 in DNA: TGTGCCAGCAGCTTGGAGGGGACTAGCCATGAGACCCAGTACTTC. Its translation is CASSLEGTSHETQYF.

This rearrangement joins TRBV19 to TRBJ1-1, with D hard to call. Germline V CDR1 and CDR2: LNHDA, SQIVND (reference sequence). This CDR3 region has 14 residues. V dropped 3 bases and J dropped 5 bases, with 13 bases sitting between them. CDR3 protein: CASSIGLGMTEAFF. In DNA form, the CDR3 reads TGTGCCAGTAGTATTGGTTTGGGGATGACTGAAGCTTTCTTT.

There are a few counts of this clonotype. The rearrangement uses TRBV4-1 and TRBJ2-3; the D gene is possibly TRBD2 (7 bases). CDR1 is MGHRA, CDR2 YSYEKL, per germline. The CDR3 extends over 17 amino acids. With 4 bases removed from V and 4 bases from J, the gap between germline ends came to 21 bases. The CDR3 reads CASSPSRGAYLADTQYF. CDR3 coding DNA: TGCGCCAGCAGCCCCTCCCGGGGGGCCTATCTCGCAGATACGCAGTATTTT.

This clonotype has a count of ten or more. The chain recombines TRBV7-2 with TRBJ2-1, with 8 bases that match TRBD1. The CDR3 has 16 residues. Germline loops: CDR1 SGHTA, CDR2 FQGNSA. Trimming took 1 base from V and 3 from J; bases not matched to a gene: 5. CDR3 protein: CASSLDPGGLYNEQFF. The DNA for the CDR3 is TGTGCCAGCAGCTTAGACCCAGGGGGCCTCTACAATGAGCAGTTCTTC.

This clonotype was observed at least ten times. The CDR3: CASLKRGASLVDGYTF. DNA of the CDR3: TGTGCCAGCCTCAAGCGGGGTGCGAGTTTAGTTGATGGCTACACCTTC. The chain joins TRBV12-3 or TRBV12-4 to TRBJ1-2, with D unclear. The length of the CDR3 is 16 residues. V lost 8 bases, J lost 6 bases, and 25 bases lay in between.